This T cell receptor beta chain appears in the sequencing data of a study of OX40 agonist ivuxolimab in advanced cancers. Across the study: Given to patients was ivuxolimab, an agonistic anti-OX40 (CD134) antibody.

This clone was detected only once. Germline V gene lookup returns CDR1 SGHAT and CDR2 FQNNGV. V was cut by 5 bases and J by 2 bases, with 11 bases left in between. This CDR3 has 14 residues. Some clones are missing from TCRdb's copy, which holds only in-frame ones; the method was immunoSEQ multiplex PCR. Here the sample spans roughly 89,000 clones, about 86% being singletons. This sequence joins TRBV11-2 and TRBJ2-3; no clear D gene. Sequencing used CD4+ or CD8+ T cells sorted from blood, obtained in a trial of the OX40 agonist ivuxolimab. This clonotype was obtained from an adult with an advanced solid tumor such as melanoma, head and neck, liver or kidney cancer. CDR3 DNA: TGTGCCAGCAGCCCCTTAACGAACACAGATACGCAGTATTTT. It yields the protein CASSPLTNTDTQYF.